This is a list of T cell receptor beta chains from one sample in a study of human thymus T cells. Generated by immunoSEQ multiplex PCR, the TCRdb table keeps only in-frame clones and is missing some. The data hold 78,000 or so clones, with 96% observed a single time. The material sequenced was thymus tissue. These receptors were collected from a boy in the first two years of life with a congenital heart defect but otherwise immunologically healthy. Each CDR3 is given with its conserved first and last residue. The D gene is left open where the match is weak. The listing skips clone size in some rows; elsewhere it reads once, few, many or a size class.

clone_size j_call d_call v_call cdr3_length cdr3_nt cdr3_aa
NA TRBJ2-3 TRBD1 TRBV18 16 TGTGCCAGCTCACCACCCGGACAGGGGGTGTCCGATACGCAGTATTTT CASSPPGQGVSDTQYF
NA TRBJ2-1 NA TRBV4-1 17 TGCGCCAGCAGCCAAGTTTTATTCGGGGGCCGCTACAATGAGCAGTTCTTC CASSQVLFGGRYNEQFF
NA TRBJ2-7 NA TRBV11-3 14 TGTGCCAGCAGCTTAGACAGGGCCGAGCACGAGCAGTACTTC CASSLDRAEHEQYF
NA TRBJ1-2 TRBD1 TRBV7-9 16 TGTGCCAGCAGCCCTCCGGAGGGACAGGGTGGCTATGGCTACACCTTC CASSPPEGQGGYGYTF
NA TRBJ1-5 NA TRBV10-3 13 TGTGCCATCGGGTTGGACAGCAATCAGCCCCAGCATTTT CAIGLDSNQPQHF
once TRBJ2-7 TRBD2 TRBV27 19 TGTGCCAGCAGCCGACTAGCGGGAGGTTTATTATTAGGCACCTACGAGCAGTACTTC CASSRLAGGLLLGTYEQYF
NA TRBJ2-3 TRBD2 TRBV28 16 TGTGCCAGCAGTTTGAAGGGGCGGGAGAGCACAGATACGCAGTATTTT CASSLKGRESTDTQYF
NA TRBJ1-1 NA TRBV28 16 TGTGCCAGCAGTTTAAGTAGGGACACCTTGAACACTGAAGCTTTCTTT CASSLSRDTLNTEAFF
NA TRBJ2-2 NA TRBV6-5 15 TGTGCCAGCAGTTATCAGGGGACGAACACCGGGGAGCTGTTTTTT CASSYQGTNTGELFF
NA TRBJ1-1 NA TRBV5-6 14 TGTGCCAGCAGCTTGGGGCAGTCGAACACTGAAGCTTTCTTT CASSLGQSNTEAFF
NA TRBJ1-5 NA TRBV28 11 TGTGCCAGGGCCGAGAATCAGCCCCAGCATTTT CARAENQPQHF
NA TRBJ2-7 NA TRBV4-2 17 TGTGCCAGCAGCCAAGATAGTCTCGGGGCCACGGTACCGGAGCAGTACTTC CASSQDSLGATVPEQYF
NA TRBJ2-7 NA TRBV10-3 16 TGTGCCGTTGGGGGGGGATTTGGACAGAATCCATACGAGCAGTACTTC CAVGGGFGQNPYEQYF
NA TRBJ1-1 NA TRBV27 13 TGTGCCAGCAGTTTTCGGACAGATATTGAAGCTTTCTTT CASSFRTDIEAFF
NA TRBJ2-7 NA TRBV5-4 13 TGTGCCAGCAGCCCTTCTGAGCGACACGAGCAGTACTTC CASSPSERHEQYF
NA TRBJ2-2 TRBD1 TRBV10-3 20 TGTGCCATCAGTGATTCTTACGTGGGTCCCCCGGGACAGGGGACCGGGGAGCTGTTTTTT CAISDSYVGPPGQGTGELFF
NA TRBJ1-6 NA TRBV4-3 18 TGCGCCAGCAGCCAAGTGCTGGGCAGGGGTGCTTATAATTCACCCCTCCACTTT CASSQVLGRGAYNSPLHF
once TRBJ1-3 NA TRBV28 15 TGTGCCAGCAGTTTACTAGGGCTCTCTGGAAACACCATATATTTT CASSLLGLSGNTIYF
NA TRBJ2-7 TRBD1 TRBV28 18 TGTGCCAGCAGACGGGACAGGCCCGAGGAAAAGTCTACCACCGAGCAGTACTTC CASRRDRPEEKSTTEQYF
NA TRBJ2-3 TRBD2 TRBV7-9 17 TGTGCCAGCAGCTTAGAAGTTGAGCGGGGTTCAACAGATACGCAGTATTTT CASSLEVERGSTDTQYF
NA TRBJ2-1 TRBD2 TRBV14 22 TGTGCCAGCAGCCAAGAAGAGTTGTGGGATTCCAGCGGGGGCCCGATTTTGAATGAGCAGTTCTTC CASSQEELWDSSGGPILNEQFF
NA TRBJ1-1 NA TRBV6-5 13 TGTGCCAGCACCCCAGGTGGGCACACTGAAGCTTTCTTT CASTPGGHTEAFF
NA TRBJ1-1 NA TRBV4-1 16 TGCGCCAGCAGCCAAGACTCCTCGACAGGGAACACTGAAGCTTTCTTT CASSQDSSTGNTEAFF
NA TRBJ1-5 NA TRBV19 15 TGTGCCAGTAGTATTGGGGGGTATAGCAATCAGCCCCAGCATTTT CASSIGGYSNQPQHF
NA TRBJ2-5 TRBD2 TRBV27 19 TGTGCCAGCAGACCCGCCATGGGACTAGCGGGAGAAGGGGGAGAGACCCAGTACTTC CASRPAMGLAGEGGETQYF
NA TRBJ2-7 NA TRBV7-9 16 TGTGCCAGCAGCTTAGTCTTGGGGGCCCAGACCTACGAGCAGTACTTC CASSLVLGAQTYEQYF
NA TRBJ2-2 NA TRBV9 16 TGTGCCAGCAGCGTAGCCGGGGGGCTGAACACCGGGGAGCTGTTTTTT CASSVAGGLNTGELFF
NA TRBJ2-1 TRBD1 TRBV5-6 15 TGTGCCAGCAGCTCCCGGGACAGGTTTTACAATGAGCAGTTCTTC CASSSRDRFYNEQFF
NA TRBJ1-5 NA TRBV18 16 TGTGCCAGCTCACCACCAGGACCACTCCCCAATCAGCCCCAGCATTTT CASSPPGPLPNQPQHF
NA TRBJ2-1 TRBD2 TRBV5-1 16 TGCGCCAGCAGCTCACCCGGGACTAGGACCTACAATGAGCAGTTCTTC CASSSPGTRTYNEQFF
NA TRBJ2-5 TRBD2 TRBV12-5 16 TGTGCTAGTGGTTTGGTCCAGCGGGAAAACCAAGAGACCCAGTACTTC CASGLVQRENQETQYF
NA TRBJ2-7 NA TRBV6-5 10 TGTGCCAGCAGTGGAGACGAGCAGTACTTC CASSGDEQYF
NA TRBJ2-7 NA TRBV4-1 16 TGCGCCAGCAGCCTACGGGGGCGGGCCGATGGGGGAGAGCAGTACTTC CASSLRGRADGGEQYF
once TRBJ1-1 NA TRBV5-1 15 TGCGCCAGCAGCCGCACAAAAGGGCCGAACACTGAAGCTTTCTTT CASSRTKGPNTEAFF
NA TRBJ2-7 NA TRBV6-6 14 TGTGCCAGCAGACGTACAGGGTTAGCCTACGAGCAGTACTTC CASRRTGLAYEQYF
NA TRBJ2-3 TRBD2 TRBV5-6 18 TGTGCCAGCAGCTCGCCGGGACTAGCCACCCCCAACCCTGATACGCAGTATTTT CASSSPGLATPNPDTQYF
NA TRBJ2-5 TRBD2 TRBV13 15 TGTGCCAGCAGCTTAGGGACTAGCGGGGAGGAGACCCAGTACTTC CASSLGTSGEETQYF
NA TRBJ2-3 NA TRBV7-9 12 TGTGCCAGCAGCTTAGGGACAGATACGCAGTATTTT CASSLGTDTQYF
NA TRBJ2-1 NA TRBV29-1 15 TGCAGCGCCCGATCGTCGACAACTTCCTACAATGAGCAGTTCTTC CSARSSTTSYNEQFF
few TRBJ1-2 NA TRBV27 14 TGTGCCAGCAGTTTAAATTACAGGGAACATGGCTACACCTTC CASSLNYREHGYTF
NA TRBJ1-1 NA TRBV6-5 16 TGTGCCAGCAGTTACTCCATTTTTCAGTGGAACACTGAAGCTTTCTTT CASSYSIFQWNTEAFF
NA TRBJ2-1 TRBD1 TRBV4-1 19 TGCGCCAGCAGCCAAGAAAGTGAGGGACAGGGCCATTACTACAATGAGCAGTTCTTC CASSQESEGQGHYYNEQFF
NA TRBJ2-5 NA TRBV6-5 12 TGTGCCAGCAGTGAGTCGTGGGAGACCCAGTACTTC CASSESWETQYF
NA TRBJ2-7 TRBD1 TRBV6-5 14 TGTGCCAGCAGTTATAGGACAGGACGGCCCCAGCAGTACTTC CASSYRTGRPQQYF
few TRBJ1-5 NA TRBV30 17 TGTGCCTGGAGCCCCGTGCGGGACCACGGCGGCAATCAGCCCCAGCATTTT CAWSPVRDHGGNQPQHF
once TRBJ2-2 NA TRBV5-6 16 TGTGCCAGCATAAACGGTGAGAGGGTCCAAACCGGGGAGCTGTTTTTT CASINGERVQTGELFF
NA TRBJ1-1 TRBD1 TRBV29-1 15 TGCAGCGTTGAAACCTCGGACAGGTCGAACACTGAAGCTTTCTTT CSVETSDRSNTEAFF
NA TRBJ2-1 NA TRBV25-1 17 TGTGCCAGCAGTGGGTCGCCCGGGACACCAATCTACAATGAGCAGTTCTTC CASSGSPGTPIYNEQFF
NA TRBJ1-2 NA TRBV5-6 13 TGTGCCAGCAGCCCCCAGAGCATCTATGGCTACACCTTC CASSPQSIYGYTF
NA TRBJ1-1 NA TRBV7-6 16 TGTGCCAGCAGCCGAATTATCCGGGACGAGAACACTGAAGCTTTCTTT CASSRIIRDENTEAFF
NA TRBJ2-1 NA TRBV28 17 TGTGCCAGCAGTTTCCCGATTACAGGGACTCCCTACAATGAGCAGTTCTTC CASSFPITGTPYNEQFF
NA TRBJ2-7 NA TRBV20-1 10 TGCAGTGCGGGCGGGACCGAGCAGTACTTC CSAGGTEQYF